This TCR beta chain stems from a study of blood T cell repertoires in COVID-19. Trimming removed 4 bases from V and 7 bases from J; junction bases left unmatched: 10. Germline V gene data show CDR1 as MDHEN and CDR2 as SYDVKM. CDR3 length: 14 residues. The assay was immunoSEQ multiplex PCR, and TCRdb's table has in-frame clones only and misses some. Seen here are around 330,000 clones, around 88% observed once, and the top ten hold 1.6%. V and J are TRBV28 and TRBJ2-7, with 7 bases aligning to TRBD1. The TCR originated in a woman younger than 45 with COVID-19, enrolled during active disease. Specimen: peripheral blood. The CDR3 DNA is TGTGCCAGCAGTTCGTCGGGACAGTTACGGGAGCAGTACGTC. Translated: CASSSSGQLREQYV.